This T cell receptor beta chain appears in the sequencing data of a study of cytomegalovirus exposure and HLA in healthy donors. Background on the study: Around four fifths of roughly 400 genotyped donors fell in the Caucasian-associated ancestry cluster.

Regarding this clone: The antigen is undetermined.

Study-level findings and limits: An analysis was carried out at a later point. It showed that HLA-associated TCR beta chains were more clonally expanded than equally common non-associated chains.

This CDR3 contains 18 residues. The germline V gene encodes CDR1 MGHRA and CDR2 YSYEKL. V dropped 0 bases and J dropped 1; count of bases not matched to a gene: 9. 13 Jbeta primers and 60 Vbeta primers were used for the PCR. The method was immunoSEQ multiplex PCR; TCRdb's version includes in-frame clones alone and lacks a portion of them. Of fewer than 140,000 clones listed, 60% to 80% were seen once; the top ten hold approximately 0.8%. The source is a boy aged 10-17 years in good health and CMV-seronegative. Source material: PBMCs. The chain combines TRBV4-1 with TRBJ2-7; 10 bases are a match to TRBD2. The CDR3 is CASSQDSPSGGLSYEQYF. The CDR3 nucleotides read TGCGCCAGCAGCCAAGATAGTCCTAGCGGGGGATTATCCTACGAGCAGTACTTC.